This TCR beta chain was found in a study of spatial heterogeneity in lung cancer. This clonotype was detected only a few times. The CDR3 runs to 13 residues. Deletions cut 7 bases from V and 7 bases from J, with 14 bases between. In germline, CDR1 is MNHEY, CDR2 SMNVEV (reference sequence). Time point defined: sample taken at primary tumor resection. Without sorting, whole RNA was sequenced from tumor, nontumor lung or frozen PBMC. TCRdb itself ran the 5' RACE reads through MiXCR, one entry per CDR3 protein. The table has 77,000 or so distinct CDR3 sequences, approximately 20% seen once; the top ten hold around 5.9%.

The input for sequencing was PBMCs, taken at surgery. V gene TRBV27 combines with J gene TRBJ2-1; TRBD2 is a possible D gene (6 bases). This TCR came from a male donor with early-stage non-small cell lung cancer. The CDR3 sequence is CASTIGLANEQFF. The CDR3 DNA reads TGTGCCAGCACCATCGGTCTAGCGAATGAGCAGTTCTTC.